Listed here are 13 T cell receptor beta chains from one sample, sequenced in a study of T cells after yellow fever vaccination. One entry per CDR3 protein results from TCRdb running MiXCR on the 5' RACE reads. The sample includes 250,000 to 350,000 distinct CDR3 sequences, about 6.6% of them seen just once. Source: PBMCs, taken about 41 days after the first yellow fever vaccination. The receptors derive from a man younger than 30 who received the YFV17D yellow fever vaccine.

The chain recombines TRBV6-1 with TRBJ2-1; TRBD2 matches 10 bases. V shed 6 bases and J 5 bases; nucleotides not matched to a gene: 4. This CDR3 comprises 14 residues. Germline loops: CDR1 MNHNS, CDR2 SASEGT. The CDR3 is CASSAAGGDNEQFF. CDR3 bases: TGTGCCAGCAGCGCAGCGGGGGGGGACAATGAGCAGTTCTTC.

This clonotype was counted only a few times. The chain carries TRBV20-1 and TRBJ1-1, with no clear D. CDR1 is DFQATT, CDR2 SNEGSKA, per germline (reference sequence). The ends were cut back, 1 base at V and 1 base at J, with 10 bases in the middle. The CDR3 runs to 14 residues. CDR3 amino acids: CSARVSSANTEAFF. CDR3 in DNA: TGCAGTGCTAGAGTGAGCAGTGCGAACACTGAAGCTTTCTTT.

Note on this clonotype: In this CDR3 the conserved last residue, phenylalanine or tryptophan, is missing, so a read error is likely. V usage is TRBV6-4 and J usage is TRBJ1-6; D might be TRBD1 (5 bases). The CDR3 runs to 17 residues. CDR1 and CDR2 from the germline V gene are MRHNA and SNTAGT. V gave up 10 bases and J gave up 11 bases, with 30 bases separating them. The DNA for the CDR3 is TGTGCCACTCCGACGGGGGACCAAGCCCTGGCGGGTGCACCCCTCCACCTT. Translating it yields CATPTGDQALAGAPLHL.

About this clonotype itself: Its ends do not fully match the called genes, so a read error is possible. The chain carries TRBV2 and TRBJ2-5; perhaps TRBD1 as D (6 bases). The CDR3 totals 11 residues. Germline CDR1 is SNHLY and CDR2 is FYNNEI. Written as DNA, the CDR3 is TGTGCCAGCAGTGAGGGGGCCCCAAAGGGCTTC. This codes for CASSEGAPKGF.

The rearrangement uses TRBV7-2 and TRBJ1-1; 7 bases line up with TRBD1. The CDR3 consists of 14 residues. The germline V gene encodes CDR1 SGHTA and CDR2 FQGNSA. The junction had 8 bases not matched to a gene; V was cut back by 5 bases and J by 5 bases. CDR3 sequence: CASSRRQGSTEAFF. The CDR3 coding sequence is TGTGCCAGCAGCCGACGACAGGGTTCGACTGAAGCTTTCTTT. The whole variable domain, remainder taken from reference TRBV7-2 and TRBJ1-1, is GAGVSQSPSNKVTEKGKDVELRCDPISGHTALYWYRQSLGQGLEFLIYFQGNSAPDKSGLPSDRFSAERTGGSVSTLTIQRTQQEDSAVYLCASSRRQGSTEAFFGQGTRLTVV.

This clonotype was seen a handful of times. The V call is TRBV12-3 or TRBV12-4, the J call TRBJ1-1, with D possibly being TRBD1 (6 bases). This CDR3 is 14 amino acids long. V was clipped by 5 bases and J by 5 bases, with 15 bases between them. CDR3: CASSRGAPGTEAFF. CDR3 DNA sequence: TGTGCCAGCAGTCGGGGGGCCCCAGGGACTGAAGCTTTCTTT.

This clonotype appeared many times. CDR3 region: CASTWGDANTGELFF. Written as DNA, the CDR3 is TGTGCCAGCACCTGGGGGGACGCGAACACCGGGGAGCTGTTTTTT. This chain links TRBV12-3 or TRBV12-4 with TRBJ2-2; TRBD2 might be the D (6 bases). The CDR3 length is 15 residues. V was shortened by 7 bases and J by 0 bases, with 12 bases between the two germline ends.

This clonotype appeared a few times. V is TRBV19 and J is TRBJ1-5; a weak D match, TRBD1 (5 bases). CDR3 size: 15 residues. V shed 3 bases and J shed 7 bases, with 16 bases lying between them. Germline CDR1 LNHDA, CDR2 SQIVND (reference sequence). The CDR3 DNA follows: TGTGCCAGTAGTATGGGTCAGGGTTCTCGGCAGCCCCAGCATTTT. This gives the protein CASSMGQGSRQPQHF.

The chain joins TRBV6-1 to TRBJ2-3, with 10 bases matching TRBD2. V dropped 1 base and J dropped 3; count of bases not matched to a gene: 1. CDR3 length: 15 residues. CDR1 and CDR2 from the germline V gene are MNHNS and SASEGT. In DNA form, the CDR3 reads TGTGCCAGCAGTGAAGAGCGGGGGGGGACAGATACGCAGTATTTT. Translation gives CASSEERGGTDTQYF.

The chain employs TRBV13 and TRBJ2-7; D ambiguous. V was shortened by 3 bases and J by 5 bases, with 11 bases between the two germline ends. The germline CDR1 and CDR2 sequences are PRHDT and FYEKMQ (reference sequence). CDR3 length: 13 amino acids. DNA of the CDR3: TGTGCCAGCAGCTTCCAAGGGATCCACGAGCAGTACGTC. It is translated as CASSFQGIHEQYV.

V gene TRBV18 combines with J gene TRBJ1-2; D unresolved. Looked up from germline, CDR1 is KGHSH and CDR2 is LQKENI. The CDR3 sequence is 14 residues long. The germline V and J ends were trimmed by 6 bases and 4 bases, with 15 bases remaining between them. The CDR3 region has the DNA TGTGCCAGCTCGGAGAACGATGGGTCCTATGGCTACACCTTC. This encodes CASSENDGSYGYTF.

This clonotype came up many times. The genes are TRBV7-9 and TRBJ1-4; D unresolved. Germline CDR1 reads SEHNR; CDR2 reads FQNEAQ (reference sequence). The V gene lost 6 bases and the J gene lost 0 bases, with 8 bases spanning the gap. This CDR3 has 14 amino acids. CDR3 loop: CASRPAATNEKLFF. CDR3 nucleotides: TGTGCCAGCAGGCCAGCCGCAACTAATGAAAAACTGTTTTTT.

This clonotype has a handful of counts. The V call is TRBV10-3, the J call TRBJ1-2; D is unclear. Germline V CDR1 and CDR2: ENHRY, SYGVKD. CDR3 length: 15 amino acids. V was pared by 9 bases and J by 4 bases, with 21 bases between. The DNA of the CDR3 is TGTGCCATTAGTCCGGTCCCCGAATCACCCTATGGCTACACCTTC. This sequence encodes CAISPVPESPYGYTF.